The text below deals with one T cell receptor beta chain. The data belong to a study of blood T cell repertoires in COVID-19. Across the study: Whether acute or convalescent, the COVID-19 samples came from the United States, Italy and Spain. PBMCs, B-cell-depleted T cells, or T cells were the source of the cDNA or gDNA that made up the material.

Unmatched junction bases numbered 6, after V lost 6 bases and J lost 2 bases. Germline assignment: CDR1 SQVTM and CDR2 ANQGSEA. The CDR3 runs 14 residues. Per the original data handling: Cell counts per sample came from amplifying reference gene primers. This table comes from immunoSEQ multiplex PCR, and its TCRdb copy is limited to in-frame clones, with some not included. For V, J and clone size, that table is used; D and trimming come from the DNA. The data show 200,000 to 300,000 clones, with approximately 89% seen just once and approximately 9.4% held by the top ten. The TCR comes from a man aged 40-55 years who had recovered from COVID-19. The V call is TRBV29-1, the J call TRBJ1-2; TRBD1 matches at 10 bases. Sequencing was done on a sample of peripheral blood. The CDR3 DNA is TGCAGCGTAGGGACAGGGGCTGGCAACTATGGCTACACCTTC. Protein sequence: CSVGTGAGNYGYTF.